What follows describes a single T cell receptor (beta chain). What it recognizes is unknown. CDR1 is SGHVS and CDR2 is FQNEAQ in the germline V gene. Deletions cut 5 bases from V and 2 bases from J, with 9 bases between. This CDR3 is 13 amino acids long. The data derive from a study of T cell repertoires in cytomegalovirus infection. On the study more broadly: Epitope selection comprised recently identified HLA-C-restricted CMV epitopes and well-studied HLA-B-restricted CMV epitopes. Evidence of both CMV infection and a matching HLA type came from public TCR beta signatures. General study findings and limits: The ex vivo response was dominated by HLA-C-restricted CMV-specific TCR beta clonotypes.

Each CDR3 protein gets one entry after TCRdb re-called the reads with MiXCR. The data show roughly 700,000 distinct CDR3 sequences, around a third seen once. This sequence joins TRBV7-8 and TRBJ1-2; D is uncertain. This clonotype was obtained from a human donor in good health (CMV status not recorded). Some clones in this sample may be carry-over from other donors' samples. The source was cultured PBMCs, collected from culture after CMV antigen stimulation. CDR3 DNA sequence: TGTGCCAGCAGCCGAGTCAGGAACTATGGCTACACCTTC. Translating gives CASSRVRNYGYTF. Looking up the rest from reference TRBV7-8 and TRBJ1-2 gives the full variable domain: GAGVSQSPRYKVAKRGQDVALRCDPISGHVSLFWYQQALGQGPEFLTYFQNEAQLDKSGLPSDRFFAERPEGSVSTLKIQRTQQEDSAVYLCASSRVRNYGYTFGSGTRLTVV.